Sequencing of this T cell receptor (beta chain) was carried out in a study of blood T cell repertoires in COVID-19. Study-wide background: Samples came from the United States, Italy and Spain, spanning acute and convalescent COVID-19. Nucleic acid was either cDNA or gDNA, and it came from T cells, B-cell-depleted T cells, or PBMCs.

This clone occurred once. Original analysis: For nucleated cells, counts were estimated from reference gene primer amplification. Data came from immunoSEQ multiplex PCR; TCRdb stores just in-frame clones and leaves some out. V, J and clone size are taken as reported in that table, and D and trimming were inferred from the DNA itself. The sample includes 70,000 to 85,000 clones, approximately 80% seen only once; the top ten take 15% to 18%. Sequences were obtained from peripheral blood. This receptor was identified in a woman of 80 years or more with acute or convalescent COVID-19.

In nucleotides, the CDR3 is TGTGCCAGTAGTTCCCGGACTAGCGGTAACTCCTACGAGCAGTACTTC. As protein: CASSSRTSGNSYEQYF. V is TRBV19 and J is TRBJ2-7; 10 positions match TRBD2. With 5 bases clipped from V and 0 bases from J, the junction kept 7 bases outside the gene matches. There are 16 residues in the CDR3. Per germline, CDR1 LNHDA and CDR2 SQIVND (reference sequence).